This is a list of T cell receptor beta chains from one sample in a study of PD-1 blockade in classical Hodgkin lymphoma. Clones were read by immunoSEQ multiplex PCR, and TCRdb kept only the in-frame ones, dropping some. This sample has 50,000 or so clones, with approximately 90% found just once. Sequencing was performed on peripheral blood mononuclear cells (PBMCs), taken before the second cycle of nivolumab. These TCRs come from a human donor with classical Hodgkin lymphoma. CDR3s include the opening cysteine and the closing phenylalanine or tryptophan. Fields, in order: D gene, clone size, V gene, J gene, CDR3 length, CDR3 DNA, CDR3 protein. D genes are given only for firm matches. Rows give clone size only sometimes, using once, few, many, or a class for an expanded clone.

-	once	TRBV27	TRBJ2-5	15	TGTGCCAGCAGTCCTTTCAGGGGAAGCCAAGAGACCCAGTACTTC	CASSPFRGSQETQYF
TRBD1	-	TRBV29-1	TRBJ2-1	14	TGCAGCGTTGTACGACAGGGATTGACAGTTGAGCAGTTCTTC	CSVVRQGLTVEQFF
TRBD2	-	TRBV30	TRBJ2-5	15	TGTGCCTGGAGTGTACCCCGTGGGGGGGTGGAGACCCAGTACTTC	CAWSVPRGGVETQYF
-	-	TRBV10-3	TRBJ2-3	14	TGTGCCACCCTTATCGGGCCCGACACAGATACGCAGTATTTT	CATLIGPDTDTQYF
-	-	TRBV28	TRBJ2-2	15	TGTGCCAGCAGTGGGTCGGGCAGGGTGTTCGGGGAGCTGTTTTTT	CASSGSGRVFGELFF
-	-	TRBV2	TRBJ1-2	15	TGTGCCAGCAGTGAAGAGGGTCTGTCGGGGTATGGCTACACCTTC	CASSEEGLSGYGYTF
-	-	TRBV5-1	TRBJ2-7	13	TGCGCCAGCAGCTTAGAGGGGTCCTACGAGCAGTACTTC	CASSLEGSYEQYF
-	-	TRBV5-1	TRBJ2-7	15	TGCGCCAGCAGCTTGTCCGGCGGGTGGGGTCCCGAGCAGTACTTC	CASSLSGGWGPEQYF
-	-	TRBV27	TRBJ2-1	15	TGTGCCAGCGTGAAGGTTGACAAGCGAAACAATGAGCAGTTCTTC	CASVKVDKRNNEQFF
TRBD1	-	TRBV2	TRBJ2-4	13	TGTGCCAGCAGCGGGGACAGAACTGGCATTCAGTACTTC	CASSGDRTGIQYF
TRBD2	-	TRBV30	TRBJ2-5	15	TGTGCCTGGGGCTCTAGCGGGTTCTTGGGAGAGACCCAGTACTTC	CAWGSSGFLGETQYF
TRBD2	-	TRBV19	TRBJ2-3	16	TGTGCCAGTAAGACACTAGCGGGAGCCTCCGGGGATACGCAGTATTTT	CASKTLAGASGDTQYF
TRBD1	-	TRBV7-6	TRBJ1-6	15	TGTGCCAGCAGCTCTGGGACAGGTCTTGTTTCACCCCTCCACTTT	CASSSGTGLVSPLHF
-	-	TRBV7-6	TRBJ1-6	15	TGTGCCAGCAGCTTGCGACAGGAAGGGAATTCACCCCTCCACTTT	CASSLRQEGNSPLHF
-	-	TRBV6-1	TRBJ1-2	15	TGTGCCAGCAGGCAGGAGGAAGTGATTAACTATGGCTACACCTTC	CASRQEEVINYGYTF
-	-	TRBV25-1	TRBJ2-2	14	TGTGCCAGCAGTGGCGAGACAGACACCGGGGAGCTGTTTTTT	CASSGETDTGELFF
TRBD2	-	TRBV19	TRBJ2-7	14	TGTGCCAGTAGTATCAGCGGGGGGGGCTACGAGCAGTACTTC	CASSISGGGYEQYF
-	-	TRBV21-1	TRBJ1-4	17	TGTGCCAGCAGCCCCTGCGAGGGGCCCAACCACCATGAAAAACTGTTTTTT	CASSPCEGPNHHEKLFF
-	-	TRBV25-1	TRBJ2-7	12	TGTGCCATCGGTCTGGGTATCGACGAGCAGTACTTC	CAIGLGIDEQYF
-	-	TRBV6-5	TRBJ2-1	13	TGTGCCAGCAGCGAAGCAGGAGAGGATGAGCAGTTCTTC	CASSEAGEDEQFF
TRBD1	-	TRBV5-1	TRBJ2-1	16	TGCGCCAGCAGACGGACAGGGGGTAGCTCCTACAATGAGCAGTTCTTC	CASRRTGGSSYNEQFF
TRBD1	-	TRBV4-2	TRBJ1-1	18	TGTGCCAGCAGCCAAAGAAGGGGACTGGACAGGCTGAACACTGAAGCTTTCTTT	CASSQRRGLDRLNTEAFF
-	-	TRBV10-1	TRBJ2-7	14	TGCGCCAGCATTGGCAGACCGGGGCGGTACGAGCAGTACTTC	CASIGRPGRYEQYF
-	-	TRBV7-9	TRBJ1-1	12	TGTGCCACCGCCGAGGCGAACACTGAAGCTTTCTTT	CATAEANTEAFF
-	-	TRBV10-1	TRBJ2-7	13	TGCGCCAGCAGTGGACTGGGAACCTACGAGCAGTACTTC	CASSGLGTYEQYF
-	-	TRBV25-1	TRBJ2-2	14	TGTGCCAGCAGTGAAAGAACAGTCGCCGGGGAGCTGTTTTTT	CASSERTVAGELFF
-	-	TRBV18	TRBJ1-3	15	TGTGCCAGCTCACGAGGACAGAGCTCTGGAAACACCATATATTTT	CASSRGQSSGNTIYF
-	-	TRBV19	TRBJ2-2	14	TGTGCCAGTACCAGACTAGATTGGACCGGGGAGCTGTTTTTT	CASTRLDWTGELFF
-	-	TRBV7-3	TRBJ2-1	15	TGTGCCAGCAGCTCGGGACTCCTAAGTTCAAATGAGCAGTTCTTC	CASSSGLLSSNEQFF
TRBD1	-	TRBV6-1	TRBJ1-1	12	TGTGCCAGCAGCGCGACAGGGGGGGAAGCTTTCTTT	CASSATGGEAFF
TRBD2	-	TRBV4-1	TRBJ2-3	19	TGCGCCAGCAGCCAAGATGTAGGGACTAGCGGGACACTCACAGATACGCAGTATTTT	CASSQDVGTSGTLTDTQYF
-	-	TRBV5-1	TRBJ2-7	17	TGCGCCAGCAGCTTGGGGGTACAGGGATCCCTCTCCTACGAGCAGTACTTC	CASSLGVQGSLSYEQYF
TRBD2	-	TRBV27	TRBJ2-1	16	TGTGCCAGCAGTTTATACGGGACTAGCGGGTACAATGAGCAGTTCTTC	CASSLYGTSGYNEQFF
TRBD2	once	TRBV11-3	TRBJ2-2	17	TGTGCCAGCAGCTTAGATGTGGGACTAGGGAACACCGGGGAGCTGTTTTTT	CASSLDVGLGNTGELFF
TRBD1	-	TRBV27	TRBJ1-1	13	TGTGCCACCAAGCCCGGGACAGGGGGCGAAGCTTTCTTT	CATKPGTGGEAFF
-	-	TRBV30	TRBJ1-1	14	TGTGCCTGGAGTCCTCTCGGGGGAGGCACTGAAGCTTTCTTT	CAWSPLGGGTEAFF
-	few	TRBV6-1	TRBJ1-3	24	TGTGCCAGCAGTGAATCGGTGGGTTGGGGGGCAGGGAGTCTACGGGGAACCTCTGGAAACACCATATATTTT	CASSESVGWGAGSLRGTSGNTIYF
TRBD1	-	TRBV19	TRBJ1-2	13	TGTGCCAGTAGTCCGGGACAGAACTATGGCTACACCTTC	CASSPGQNYGYTF
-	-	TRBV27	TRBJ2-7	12	TGTGCCACACTCGGTCTCTCCTACGAGCAGTACTTC	CATLGLSYEQYF
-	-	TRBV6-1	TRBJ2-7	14	TGTGCCAGCAGTGAAAGGGGCACGTCCTACGAGCAGTACTTC	CASSERGTSYEQYF
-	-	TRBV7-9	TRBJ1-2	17	TGTGCCAGCAGCTTAGGAGTGGGCCTCGAGGGGATCTATGGCTACACCTTC	CASSLGVGLEGIYGYTF
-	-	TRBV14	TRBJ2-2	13	TGTGCCAGCAGCCAAGGCTACACCGGGGAGCTGTTTTTT	CASSQGYTGELFF
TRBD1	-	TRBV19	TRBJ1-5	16	TGTGCCAGTAGTAGAGGAGGGGGCAGCGGTAATCAGCCCCAGCATTTT	CASSRGGGSGNQPQHF
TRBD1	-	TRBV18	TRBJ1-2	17	TGTGCCAGCTCACCACTAACCGGGACAGAGGGAATTTGGGGCTACACCTTC	CASSPLTGTEGIWGYTF
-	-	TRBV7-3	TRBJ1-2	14	TGTGCCAGCAGCCTACACCGAACTAACTATGGCTACACCTTC	CASSLHRTNYGYTF
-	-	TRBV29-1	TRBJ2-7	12	TGCAGCGTTGATGGGGATCGGTACGAGCAGTACTTC	CSVDGDRYEQYF
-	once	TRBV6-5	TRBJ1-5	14	TGTGCCAGCCAGGGCGGTCCTTCTAATCAGCCCCAGCATTTT	CASQGGPSNQPQHF